A selection of T cell receptor beta chains follows, all from one sample in a study of blood T cell repertoires in COVID-19. Method: immunoSEQ multiplex PCR; TCRdb's copy keeps in-frame clones and lacks some. The table records about 110,000 clones, 87% of them present only once. Sequences were obtained from peripheral blood. These receptors originate from a human donor in a cohort sampled during active COVID-19. Both conserved end residues are part of each CDR3. D genes are given only for firm matches. Some rows have no size entry. The others give once, few or many, or a class for an expanded clone.

d_call: TRBD2
clone_size: .
j_call: TRBJ2-3
v_call: TRBV29-1
cdr3_aa: CSETSGLDTQYF
cdr3_nt: TGCAGCGAGACTAGCGGGTTAGATACGCAGTATTTT

d_call: .
clone_size: .
j_call: TRBJ2-7
v_call: TRBV11-2
cdr3_aa: CASSLPGTYEQYF
cdr3_nt: TGTGCCAGCAGCTTACCAGGGACCTACGAGCAGTACTTC

d_call: TRBD2
clone_size: .
j_call: TRBJ2-1
v_call: TRBV5-1
cdr3_aa: CASSYAPSGSPNEQFF
cdr3_nt: TGCGCCAGCAGCTACGCACCCAGCGGGAGTCCGAATGAGCAGTTCTTC

d_call: .
clone_size: .
j_call: TRBJ1-6
v_call: TRBV7-9
cdr3_aa: CASSQGPAPLHF
cdr3_nt: TGTGCCAGCAGCCAGGGCCCAGCTCCCCTCCACTTT

d_call: .
clone_size: .
j_call: TRBJ1-2
v_call: TRBV19
cdr3_aa: CASSPTGSYGYTF
cdr3_nt: TGTGCCAGTAGTCCTACAGGGAGCTATGGCTACACCTTC

d_call: TRBD2
clone_size: .
j_call: TRBJ2-7
v_call: TRBV20-1
cdr3_aa: CSASSPSGRASYEQYF
cdr3_nt: TGCAGTGCTAGTTCCCCTAGCGGGAGGGCCTCCTACGAGCAGTACTTC

d_call: .
clone_size: .
j_call: TRBJ1-1
v_call: TRBV9
cdr3_aa: CASSVVQSTEAFF
cdr3_nt: TGTGCCAGCAGCGTAGTACAGTCCACTGAAGCTTTCTTT

d_call: .
clone_size: .
j_call: TRBJ2-1
v_call: TRBV24-1
cdr3_aa: CATSDPSAERSSYNEQFF
cdr3_nt: TGTGCCACCAGTGACCCGAGCGCGGAGAGAAGCTCCTACAATGAGCAGTTCTTC

d_call: .
clone_size: .
j_call: TRBJ2-7
v_call: TRBV11-2
cdr3_aa: CASSLDRGQFYEQYF
cdr3_nt: TGTGCCAGCAGCTTAGATAGGGGCCAGTTCTACGAGCAGTACTTC

d_call: .
clone_size: .
j_call: TRBJ2-7
v_call: TRBV7-9
cdr3_aa: CASSWGFEQYF
cdr3_nt: TGTGCCAGCAGCTGGGGCTTCGAGCAGTACTTC

d_call: .
clone_size: .
j_call: TRBJ1-4
v_call: TRBV29-1
cdr3_aa: CSVRDSANEKLFF
cdr3_nt: TGCAGCGTCCGGGACTCAGCTAATGAAAAACTGTTTTTT

d_call: .
clone_size: .
j_call: TRBJ2-2
v_call: TRBV14
cdr3_aa: CASSQAARGTGELFF
cdr3_nt: TGTGCCAGCAGCCAAGCCGCCCGGGGGACCGGGGAGCTGTTTTTT

d_call: .
clone_size: .
j_call: TRBJ1-1
v_call: TRBV7-9
cdr3_aa: CASSPSWGDTEAFF
cdr3_nt: TGTGCCAGCAGCCCGTCTTGGGGGGACACTGAAGCTTTCTTT

d_call: .
clone_size: once
j_call: TRBJ1-4
v_call: TRBV19
cdr3_aa: CASSLGVGEKLFF
cdr3_nt: TGTGCCAGTAGTCTCGGGGTCGGAGAAAAACTGTTTTTT

d_call: .
clone_size: few
j_call: TRBJ2-7
v_call: TRBV30
cdr3_aa: CAWSDHLRGFYEQYF
cdr3_nt: TGTGCCTGGAGCGACCACCTCAGGGGATTCTACGAGCAGTACTTC

d_call: TRBD2
clone_size: .
j_call: TRBJ2-3
v_call: TRBV10-3
cdr3_aa: CAISPSPGLAASTDTQYF
cdr3_nt: TGTGCCATCAGTCCCTCCCCCGGACTAGCGGCTAGCACAGATACGCAGTATTTT

d_call: TRBD1
clone_size: .
j_call: TRBJ2-5
v_call: TRBV7-9
cdr3_aa: CASSSRDREETQYF
cdr3_nt: TGTGCCAGCAGCTCCCGGGACAGGGAAGAGACCCAGTACTTC

d_call: .
clone_size: .
j_call: TRBJ2-2
v_call: TRBV4-2
cdr3_aa: CASSQSSVVNPVFPGELFF
cdr3_nt: TGTGCCAGCAGCCAAAGTTCGGTCGTCAACCCCGTATTTCCCGGGGAGCTGTTTTTT

d_call: .
clone_size: .
j_call: TRBJ1-1
v_call: TRBV3-1/TRBV3-2
cdr3_aa: CASSLGGGGTEAFF
cdr3_nt: TGTGCCAGCAGCCTTGGGGGCGGAGGCACTGAAGCTTTCTTT

d_call: TRBD2
clone_size: .
j_call: TRBJ2-2
v_call: TRBV15
cdr3_aa: CATSSGRNTGELFF
cdr3_nt: TGTGCCACCTCTAGCGGGAGGAACACCGGGGAGCTGTTTTTT

d_call: TRBD2
clone_size: .
j_call: TRBJ2-1
v_call: TRBV28
cdr3_aa: CASSTNSGRAYNEQFF
cdr3_nt: TGTGCCAGCAGTACCAACAGCGGGAGGGCCTACAATGAGCAGTTCTTC

d_call: .
clone_size: once
j_call: TRBJ1-1
v_call: TRBV6-5
cdr3_aa: CASSLGDGGYEAFF
cdr3_nt: TGTGCCAGCTCATTGGGAGACGGAGGTTATGAAGCTTTCTTT

d_call: .
clone_size: .
j_call: TRBJ2-5
v_call: TRBV10-3
cdr3_aa: CAISESDSGSTAQYF
cdr3_nt: TGTGCCATCAGTGAGTCGGACTCCGGATCCACGGCCCAGTACTTC

d_call: .
clone_size: .
j_call: TRBJ1-2
v_call: TRBV3-1/TRBV3-2
cdr3_aa: CASSQVPYYGYTF
cdr3_nt: TGTGCCAGCAGCCAAGTCCCCTACTATGGCTACACCTTC

d_call: TRBD1
clone_size: .
j_call: TRBJ1-4
v_call: TRBV30
cdr3_aa: CAFPGQGGEKLFF
cdr3_nt: TGTGCCTTCCCGGGACAGGGGGGTGAAAAACTGTTTTTT

d_call: TRBD2
clone_size: .
j_call: TRBJ2-3
v_call: TRBV10-2
cdr3_aa: CATRTSGGPDTQYF
cdr3_nt: TGCGCCACCAGGACTAGCGGGGGCCCAGATACGCAGTATTTT

d_call: TRBD2
clone_size: once
j_call: TRBJ2-5
v_call: TRBV6-6
cdr3_aa: CASSYSTSPGETQYF
cdr3_nt: TGTGCCAGCAGTTACTCGACTAGCCCCGGAGAGACCCAGTACTTC

d_call: .
clone_size: .
j_call: TRBJ1-2
v_call: TRBV28
cdr3_aa: CASILHGGGGYTF
cdr3_nt: TGTGCCAGCATCCTACACGGGGGAGGGGGCTACACCTTC

d_call: .
clone_size: .
j_call: TRBJ2-7
v_call: TRBV5-1
cdr3_aa: CASNGGKSSYEQYF
cdr3_nt: TGCGCCAGCAACGGGGGTAAGAGCTCCTACGAGCAGTACTTC

d_call: TRBD2
clone_size: .
j_call: TRBJ2-5
v_call: TRBV19
cdr3_aa: CASSPSRVAGVRETQYF
cdr3_nt: TGTGCCAGTAGTCCGTCGAGGGTAGCGGGAGTGAGGGAGACCCAGTACTTC

d_call: TRBD1
clone_size: .
j_call: TRBJ2-2
v_call: TRBV5-8
cdr3_aa: CASSLEGQGGYTGELFF
cdr3_nt: TGTGCCAGCAGCTTAGAGGGACAGGGCGGATACACCGGGGAGCTGTTTTTT

d_call: .
clone_size: few
j_call: TRBJ2-7
v_call: TRBV5-6
cdr3_aa: CASRGWANSYEQYF
cdr3_nt: TGTGCCAGCCGGGGGTGGGCGAACTCCTACGAGCAGTACTTC